Below, one T cell receptor beta chain is given with its context. Its antigen is unidentified. This sample was included in a study of cytomegalovirus exposure and HLA in healthy donors. Findings and caveats of the study: From TCR beta sequences, most subjects' HLA-A and HLA-B alleles were reportedly predicted accurately.

The CDR3 consists of 15 residues. The ends lost 3 bases at V and 2 bases at J; junction bases unmatched: 4. Germline CDR1 reads MNHEY; CDR2 reads SMNVEV (reference sequence). In the PCR, 60 Vbeta and 13 Jbeta primers were used. This table comes from immunoSEQ multiplex PCR, and its TCRdb copy is limited to in-frame clones, with some not included. The sample yields about 180,000 clones, 77% seen once. The sample comprised PBMCs. This chain joins TRBV27 and TRBJ2-3; the match to TRBD1 covers 8 bases. The TCR sequence derives from a man aged 18 to 29 in good health and CMV-seronegative. CDR3 nucleotide sequence: TGTGCCAGCAGTTTCGGGACAGGCCTCACAGATACGCAGTATTTT. Its translation is CASSFGTGLTDTQYF.